Shown below are 11 T cell receptor beta chains from a single sample sequenced in a study of human T cells and chemical hapten exposure. TCRdb reanalysed the RACE reads using MiXCR and keeps one entry per CDR3 protein. The sample has 45,000 to 60,000 distinct CDR3 sequences, roughly a tenth seen once; the top ten hold around 15%. Time point specified: pre-sensitization, week 0. The treatment: therapeutic diphenylcyclopropenone sensitization with weekly scalp DPC. The input for sequencing was whole blood, taken in connection with sensitization to the hapten diphenylcyclopropenone (DPC). The receptors were gathered from a woman aged 40 to 50 with alopecia areata. Some clones in this sample may be carry-over from other donors' samples.

This clonotype was recorded many times. CDR3 loop: CASSLQSGTQYF. CDR3 DNA sequence: TGTGCCAGCAGCTTACAGTCCGGGACCCAGTACTTC. V gene TRBV7-6 combines with J gene TRBJ2-5; D gene uncertain. The CDR3 loop spans 12 amino acids. The V and J ends lost 2 bases and 7 bases respectively, with 8 bases between them. CDR1 and CDR2 (germline): SGHVS, FNYEAQ.

Concerning this clonotype: Possible read error: a much larger clone is one base away. The CDR3, as DNA: TGCAGCATTGATGGTGCGGGGGGCGGAACCTACGAGCAGTACTTC. It yields the protein CSIDGAGGGTYEQYF. J is TRBJ2-7 and V is TRBV29-1, with 8 bases aligning to TRBD2. Germline loops: CDR1 SQVTM, CDR2 ANQGSEA. This CDR3 spans 15 amino acids.

In this sample, this clonotype turned up many times. The chain joins TRBV29-1 to TRBJ1-2; D might be TRBD1 (5 bases). Trimming removed 6 bases at V and 3 bases at J, with 14 bases between. Germline CDR1 SQVTM, CDR2 ANQGSEA. The CDR3 has 13 residues. CDR3 DNA sequence: TGCAGCGTGGGGGAGGGTCGGGACTATGGCTACACCTTC. It translates to CSVGEGRDYGYTF.

V usage is TRBV6-1 and J usage is TRBJ2-3, with D possibly called TRBD1 or TRBD2 (5 bases each). Germline V lookup: CDR1 MNHNS, CDR2 SASEGT. The CDR3 consists of 13 residues. V gave up 11 bases and J gave up 1 base, with 13 bases separating them. CDR3 amino acids: CASRQGGTDTQYF. DNA of the CDR3: TGTGCCTCCCGCCAGGGAGGCACAGATACGCAGTATTTT.

A note on this clonotype: A much more abundant neighbour one base away suggests this may be a read error. Because the CDR3 is missing its conserved closing phenylalanine or tryptophan, this is likely a read error. The J gene is TRBJ2-5, the V gene TRBV7-8; D gene unclear. V was shortened by 6 bases and J by 6 bases, with 20 bases between the two germline ends. CDR1 is SGHVS and CDR2 is FQNEAQ in the germline V gene. The length of the CDR3 is 15 residues. The CDR3 is CASSPTQAGVQTQYL. The CDR3 bases are TGTGCCAGCAGTCCCACTCAAGCCGGTGTGCAGACCCAGTACCTC.

Ten or more counts support this clonotype. The chain joins TRBV29-1 to TRBJ1-1; maybe TRBD1 (5 bases). Germline V gene lookup returns CDR1 SQVTM and CDR2 ANQGSEA. This CDR3 has 12 residues. Trimming pared 3 bases from V and 3 bases from J, leaving 8 bases between. CDR3 in DNA: TGCAGCGTTGATCGGGGGGACACTGAAGCTTTCTTT. This sequence encodes CSVDRGDTEAFF. Looking up the rest from reference TRBV29-1 and TRBJ1-1 gives the full variable domain: SAVISQKPSRDICQRGTSLTIQCQVDSQVTMMFWYRQQPGQSLTLIATANQGSEATYESGFVIDKFPISRPNLTFSTLTVSNMSPEDSSIYLCSVDRGDTEAFFGQGTRLTVV.

This clonotype was recorded many times. This chain uses TRBV29-1 with TRBJ2-3; tentative D call: TRBD2 (5 bases). The V gene's germline CDR1 is SQVTM and CDR2 ANQGSEA. The V gene lost 7 bases and the J gene lost 7 bases, with 12 bases spanning the gap. CDR3 length: 11 residues. CDR3 in DNA: TGCAGCGCCGACCGGGGAAATACGCAGTATTTT. Translation: CSADRGNTQYF.

This clonotype was seen a few times. The DNA is omitted, as the CDR3 cannot be located on it reliably, and the CDR3 follows TCRdb's listing. CDR3 amino acids: CASSTALWGGGTDTQYF. This chain connects TRBV21-1 to TRBJ2-3; no DNA check was done on the table's D call, TRBD1. TRBV21-1 is flagged as a pseudogene. Both ends counted, the CDR3 spans 17 residues.

This clonotype showed up many times. This CDR3 is CSARGTSSYEQYF. The CDR3 region has the DNA TGCAGTGCTAGAGGGACTAGCAGCTACGAGCAGTACTTC. J is TRBJ2-7 and V is TRBV20-1; TRBD2 matches 8 bases. CDR1 is DFQATT and CDR2 is SNEGSKA in the germline V gene (reference sequence). J lost 3 bases, V lost 1 base, and 2 bases had no gene match. The CDR3 sequence is 13 residues long.

This clonotype was detected many times. The V gene is TRBV7-3, the J gene TRBJ2-2; no firm D call. The CDR3 is made up of 14 amino acids. Germline-derived CDR1 and CDR2 are SGHTA and FQGTGA. V was pared by 2 bases and J by 4 bases, with 8 bases between. The DNA for the CDR3 is TGTGCCAGCAGCTTACATCAGATCACCGGGGAGCTGTTTTTT. It specifies CASSLHQITGELFF.

This clonotype has a count of ten or more. J is TRBJ2-1 and V is TRBV20-1, with TRBD2 matching over 14 bases. CDR1 DFQATT and CDR2 SNEGSKA come from the germline V gene (reference sequence). This CDR3 has 14 residues. V dropped 6 bases and J dropped 5; count of bases not matched to a gene: 3. Here the CDR3 DNA reads TGCAGTGCACCGGGACTAGCGGGGGACAATGAGCAGTTCTTC. It is translated as CSAPGLAGDNEQFF.